This T cell receptor (beta chain) was captured by sequencing in a study of blood T cell repertoires in COVID-19. Study-level information: COVID-19 samples collected from the United States, Italy and Spain covered acute and convalescent phases. Sources were T cells, B-cell-depleted T cells, or PBMCs; the material itself was cDNA or gDNA.

The ends were cut back, 6 bases at V and 3 bases at J, with 4 bases in the middle. Germline values: CDR1 LGHDT, CDR2 YNNKEL (reference sequence). This CDR3 region has 11 residues. The authors' processing: Reference gene primers were amplified, and this amplification served to estimate nucleated cell counts. Sequencing used immunoSEQ multiplex PCR; TCRdb keeps in-frame clones, though not all of them. That table is the source of V, J and clone size, and D and trimming were worked out from the DNA. The sample lists around 250,000 clones; approximately 82% were seen once. This TCR was sampled from a man aged 40-55 years with active or convalescent COVID-19. Sequencing used peripheral blood. The chain uses TRBV3-1 (or the pseudogene TRBV3-2) and TRBJ2-3; D uncertain. CDR3 DNA sequence: TGTGCCAGCAGTCTAACAGATACGCAGTATTTT. It codes for CASSLTDTQYF.